This T cell receptor (beta chain) was sequenced during a study of T cell repertoires in aging, cancer and after chemotherapy. The V end was cut by 3 bases, the J end by 5 bases, with 14 bases between. The CDR3 is made up of 15 amino acids. The germline CDR1 and CDR2 sequences are SGHAT and FQNNGV. Multiplex touch-down PCR with TRB-A/B primers amplified rearranged V-D-J TRB sequences. TCRdb re-analysed the multiplex PCR reads in MiXCR, keeping a single row per CDR3 protein. The table has fewer than 9,500 distinct CDR3 sequences, 30% to 40% seen once. Amplification of TCR beta used genomic DNA extracted from peripheral blood.

The V call is TRBV11-2, the J call TRBJ2-1; perhaps TRBD2 as D (6 bases). This receptor was taken from a human donor in good health. The sample consisted of blood. CDR3 region: CASSFLGPGDNEQFF. The CDR3 bases are TGTGCCAGCAGCTTCTTGGGTCCGGGGGACAATGAGCAGTTCTTC.